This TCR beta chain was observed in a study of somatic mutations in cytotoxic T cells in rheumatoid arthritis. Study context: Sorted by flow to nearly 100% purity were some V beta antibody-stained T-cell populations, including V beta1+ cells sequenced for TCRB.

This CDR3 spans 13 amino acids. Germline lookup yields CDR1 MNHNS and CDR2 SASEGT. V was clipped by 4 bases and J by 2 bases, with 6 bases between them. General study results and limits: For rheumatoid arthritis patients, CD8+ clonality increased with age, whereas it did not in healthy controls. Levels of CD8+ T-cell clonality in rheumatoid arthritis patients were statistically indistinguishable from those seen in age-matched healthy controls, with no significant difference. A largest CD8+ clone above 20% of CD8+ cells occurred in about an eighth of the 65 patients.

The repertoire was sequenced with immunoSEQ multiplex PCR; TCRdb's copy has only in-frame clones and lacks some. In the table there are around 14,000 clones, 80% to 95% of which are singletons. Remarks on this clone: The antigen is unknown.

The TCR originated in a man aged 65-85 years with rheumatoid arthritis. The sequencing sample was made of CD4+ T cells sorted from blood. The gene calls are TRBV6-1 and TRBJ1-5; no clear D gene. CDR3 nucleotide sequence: TGTGCCAGCAGTGCACTGGGCAATCAGCCCCAGCATTTT. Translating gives CASSALGNQPQHF.